This T cell receptor beta chain was profiled in a study of shared clonotypes between healthy human individuals. The CDR3 extends over 14 amino acids. Trimming shortened V by 0 bases and J by 0 bases, and 5 bases separated the two germline ends. Germline assignment: CDR1 LNHDA and CDR2 SQIVND (reference sequence). Of note for this clone: Its antigen is undetermined. Different DNA sequences within this sample yield the same CDR3.

General observations from the study: Generally, naive subsets came out with larger estimated richness than memory subsets. Roughly 4.6% of naive CD4 clonotypes were common to several donors. Generation probabilities of non-shared clonotypes were lower (relative to those shared by all four donors).

Replicate PCRs run on sorted subsets employed around 200 ng DNA, approximately 30,000 T cell genomes. Sequenced by immunoSEQ multiplex PCR; TCRdb stores in-frame clones only, minus some. The table shows some 2,000,000 clones, with approximately 95% occurring only once. Specimen: naive CD4+ T cells sorted from blood. Subset denoted: CD45RA+ positively selected. This clonotype was sampled from a man younger than 30 in good health. V usage is TRBV19 and J usage is TRBJ1-1; no definite D call. Here the CDR3 DNA reads TGTGCCAGTAGTATAGAGGGCATGAACACTGAAGCTTTCTTT. It translates to CASSIEGMNTEAFF. The full variable domain, in which reference TRBV19 and TRBJ1-1 provide the parts outside the CDR3, is DGGITQSPKYLFRKEGQNVTLSCEQNLNHDAMYWYRQDPGQGLRLIYYSQIVNDFQKGDIAEGYSVSREKKESFPLTVTSAQKNPTAFYLCASSIEGMNTEAFFGQGTRLTVV.